A single T cell receptor (beta chain) is shown here with its context. Its specificity is not known. The donors comprised healthy bone marrow donors. This CDR3 is 13 amino acids long. The V and J ends lost 4 bases and 8 bases respectively, with 14 bases between them. The germline gives CDR1 SGDLS, CDR2 YYNGEE. This specimen belongs to a study of cytomegalovirus exposure and HLA in healthy donors. Whole-study results and caveats: CMV serostatus was the sole immune exposure information available. Highest at DRB1 and lowest at HLA-C, TCR association rates differed among HLA loci in a later analysis.

13 Jbeta primers and 60 Vbeta primers were used for the PCR. Clones were sequenced by immunoSEQ multiplex PCR, and TCRdb holds only the in-frame ones, with some missing. The sample has tens of thousands of clones; approximately 80% are singletons. The source is a young man in good health and CMV-seronegative. Sequencing used PBMCs. The chain employs TRBV9 and TRBJ2-3, with D possibly TRBD1 on 5 matching bases. The CDR3 DNA follows: TGTGCCAGCAGCCCCAGGGCATCTCGTACGCAGTATTTT. Its protein is CASSPRASRTQYF.